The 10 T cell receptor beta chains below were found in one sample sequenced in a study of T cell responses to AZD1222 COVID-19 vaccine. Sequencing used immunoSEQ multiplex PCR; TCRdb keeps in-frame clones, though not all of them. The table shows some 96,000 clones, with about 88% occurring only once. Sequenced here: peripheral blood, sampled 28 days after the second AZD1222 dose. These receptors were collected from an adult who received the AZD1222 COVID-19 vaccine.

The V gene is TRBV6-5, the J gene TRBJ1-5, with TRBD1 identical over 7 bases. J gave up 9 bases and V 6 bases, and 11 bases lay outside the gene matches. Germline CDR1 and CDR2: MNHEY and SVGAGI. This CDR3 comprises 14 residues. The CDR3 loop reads CASRSRRGPGPQHF. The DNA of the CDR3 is TGTGCCAGCAGGTCACGAAGGGGGCCTGGGCCCCAGCATTTT.

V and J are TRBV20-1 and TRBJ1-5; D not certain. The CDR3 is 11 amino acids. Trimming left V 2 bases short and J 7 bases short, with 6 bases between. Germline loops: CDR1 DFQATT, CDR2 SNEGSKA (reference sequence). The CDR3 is CSARSGQPQHF. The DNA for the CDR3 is TGCAGTGCTAGAAGCGGGCAGCCCCAGCATTTT.

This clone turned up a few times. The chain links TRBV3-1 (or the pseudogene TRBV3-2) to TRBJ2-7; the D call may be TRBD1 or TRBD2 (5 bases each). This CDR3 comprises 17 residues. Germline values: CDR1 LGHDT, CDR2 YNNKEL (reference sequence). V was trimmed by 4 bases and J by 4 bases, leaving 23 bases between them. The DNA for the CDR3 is TGTGCCAGCAGCCCTCCTGTCCGGGACCGCGGTGGGTACGAGCAGTACTTC. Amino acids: CASSPPVRDRGGYEQYF.

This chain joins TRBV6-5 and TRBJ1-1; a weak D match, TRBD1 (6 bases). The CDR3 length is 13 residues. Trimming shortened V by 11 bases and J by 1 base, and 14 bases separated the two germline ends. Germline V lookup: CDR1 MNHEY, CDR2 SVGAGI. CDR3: CASRGHRNTEAFF. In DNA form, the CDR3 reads TGTGCCTCCCGGGGGCATCGGAACACTGAAGCTTTCTTT.

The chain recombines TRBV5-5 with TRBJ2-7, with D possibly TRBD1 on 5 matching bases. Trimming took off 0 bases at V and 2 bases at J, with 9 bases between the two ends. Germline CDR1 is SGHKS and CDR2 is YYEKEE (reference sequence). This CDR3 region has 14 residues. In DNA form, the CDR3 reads TGTGCCAGCAGCTTGGAGGGGCCGCCCTACGAGCAGTACTTC. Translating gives CASSLEGPPYEQYF.

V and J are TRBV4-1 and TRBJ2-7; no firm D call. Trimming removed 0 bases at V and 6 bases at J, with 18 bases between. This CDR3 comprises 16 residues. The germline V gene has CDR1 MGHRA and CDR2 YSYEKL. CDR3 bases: TGCGCCAGCAGCCAAGATCGTGGTAACGCCTTCGTCGAGCAGTACTTC. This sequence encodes CASSQDRGNAFVEQYF.

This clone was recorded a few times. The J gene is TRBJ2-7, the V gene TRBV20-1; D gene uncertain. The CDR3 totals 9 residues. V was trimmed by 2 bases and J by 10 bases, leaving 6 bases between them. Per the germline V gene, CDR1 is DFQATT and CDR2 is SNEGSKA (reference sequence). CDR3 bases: TGCAGTGCTAGAAAGAAACAGTACTTC. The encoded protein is CSARKKQYF.

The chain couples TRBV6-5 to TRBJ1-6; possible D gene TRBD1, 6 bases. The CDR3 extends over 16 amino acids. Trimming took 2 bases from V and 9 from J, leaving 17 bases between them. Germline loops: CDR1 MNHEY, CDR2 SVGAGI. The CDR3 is CASSYRKGGKGSPLHF. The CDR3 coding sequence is TGTGCCAGCAGTTACAGAAAGGGGGGAAAGGGTTCACCCCTCCACTTT.

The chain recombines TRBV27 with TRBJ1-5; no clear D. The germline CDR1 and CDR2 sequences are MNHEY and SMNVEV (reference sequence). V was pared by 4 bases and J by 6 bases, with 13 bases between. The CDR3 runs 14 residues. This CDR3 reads CASSYQTAGQPQHF. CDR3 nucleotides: TGTGCCAGCAGTTACCAGACGGCCGGTCAGCCCCAGCATTTT.

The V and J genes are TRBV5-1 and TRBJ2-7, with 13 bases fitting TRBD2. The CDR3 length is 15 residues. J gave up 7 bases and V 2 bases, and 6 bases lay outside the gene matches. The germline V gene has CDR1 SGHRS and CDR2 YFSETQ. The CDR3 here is CASSFGLAGAQEQYF. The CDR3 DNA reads TGCGCCAGCAGCTTTGGACTAGCGGGAGCTCAGGAGCAGTACTTC.